These 24 T cell receptor beta chains originate from one sample sequenced in a study of T-cell reconstitution after alpha-beta-depleted transplantation in children. As it was prepared, the TCRbeta library received unique molecular identifiers. TCRdb recomputed calls from the PCR reads with MiXCR, one row per CDR3 protein. There are 600,000 to 700,000 distinct CDR3 sequences in the sample; around 14% occur only once, and 0.79% lies in the top ten. The material was PBMCs, obtained before TCRalphabeta/CD19-depleted stem cell transplant. The receptors were gathered from a girl aged 2-10 years with congenital amegakaryocytic thrombocytopenia, due to receive a stem cell transplant.

In this sample, this clonotype turned up many times. The chain carries TRBV20-1 and TRBJ2-7; D possibly corresponds to TRBD1 (6 bases). CDR1 and CDR2 (germline): DFQATT, SNEGSKA (reference sequence). Trimming pared 2 bases from V and 3 bases from J, leaving 8 bases between. This CDR3 has 12 residues. The CDR3 here is CSARQGFYEQYF. The CDR3 nucleotides are TGCAGTGCTAGACAGGGGTTCTACGAGCAGTACTTC.

Ten or more counts support this clonotype. This chain links TRBV7-8 with TRBJ2-3, with D possibly being TRBD1 (6 bases). V lost 0 bases and J 7 bases, leaving 8 bases between the germline ends. The germline CDR1 and CDR2 sequences are SGHVS and FQNEAQ. The CDR3 totals 13 residues. CDR3 sequence (DNA): TGTGCCAGCAGCTTAGCAGGGGGACATACGCAGTATTTT. This translates into CASSLAGGHTQYF.

This clonotype was seen only a few times. The rearrangement uses TRBV11-2 and TRBJ2-5; D possibly corresponds to TRBD1 (5 bases). Germline CDR1 is SGHAT and CDR2 is FQNNGV. V lost 6 bases and J lost 5, with 13 bases in between. The CDR3 spans 13 residues. CDR3 nucleotides: TGTGCCAGCAGGGATGGATCAGGGGAGACCCAGTACTTC. Protein sequence: CASRDGSGETQYF.

This clonotype was picked up a small number of times. The chain carries TRBV7-9 and TRBJ2-1, with D possibly being TRBD2 (5 bases). Germline V gene data show CDR1 as SEHNR and CDR2 as FQNEAQ (reference sequence). This CDR3 contains 14 residues. V was shortened by 3 bases and J by 8 bases, with 14 bases between the two germline ends. The CDR3 region has the DNA TGTGCCAGCAGCTTCACAACTAGTTTAGATGAGCAGTTCTTC. This encodes CASSFTTSLDEQFF.

This clonotype was found many times. The chain recombines TRBV11-2 with TRBJ2-3; D possibly corresponds to TRBD2 (5 bases). Deletions cut 1 base from V and 4 bases from J, with 6 bases between. The CDR3 spans 13 residues. CDR1 and CDR2 from the germline V gene are SGHAT and FQNNGV. The CDR3 nucleotides read TGTGCCAGCAGCTTAGGTAGCGCAGATACGCAGTATTTT. Its protein product is CASSLGSADTQYF. The entire variable domain, with the rest obtained from reference TRBV11-2 and TRBJ2-3, is as follows: EAGVAQSPRYKIIEKRQSVAFWCNPISGHATLYWYQQILGQGPKLLIQFQNNGVVDDSQLPKDRFSAERLKGVDSTLKIQPAKLEDSAVYLCASSLGSADTQYFGPGTRLTVL.

This clonotype was seen many times. V and J are TRBV5-1 and TRBJ1-5; 8 nucleotides align to TRBD1. The ends lost 1 base at V and 2 bases at J; junction bases unmatched: 8. This CDR3 has 17 residues. The germline CDR1 and CDR2 sequences are SGHRS and YFSETQ. As DNA, the CDR3 is TGCGCCAGCAGCTTGCCGGACAGGGTTCGGGGCAATCAGCCCCAGCATTTT. It encodes CASSLPDRVRGNQPQHF. The entire variable domain, with the rest obtained from reference TRBV5-1 and TRBJ1-5, is as follows: KAGVTQTPRYLIKTRGQQVTLSCSPISGHRSVSWYQQTPGQGLQFLFEYFSETQRNKGNFPGRFSGRQFSNSRSEMNVSTLELGDSALYLCASSLPDRVRGNQPQHFGDGTRLSIL.

The sample holds a few counts of this clonotype. The rearrangement uses TRBV29-1 and TRBJ2-3, with D unresolved. V dropped 3 bases and J dropped 0 bases, with 13 bases sitting between them. The CDR3 is made up of 15 amino acids. Germline V gene data show CDR1 as SQVTM and CDR2 as ANQGSEA. CDR3 sequence reads: CSVDPLASSTDTQYF. The CDR3 DNA reads TGCAGCGTTGATCCTTTGGCAAGTAGCACAGATACGCAGTATTTT.

The V gene is TRBV5-6, the J gene TRBJ1-1, with TRBD1 as a possible D gene (6 bases). Germline values: CDR1 SGHDT, CDR2 YYEEEE. Trimming took 3 bases from V and 1 from J, leaving 13 bases between them. The CDR3 loop spans 15 amino acids. The CDR3 sequence: CASSWTPGQNTEAFF. DNA for the CDR3: TGTGCCAGCAGCTGGACTCCGGGACAGAACACTGAAGCTTTCTTT.

This chain links TRBV6-1 with TRBJ2-2; 9 positions match TRBD1. V was pared by 7 bases and J by 3 bases, with 9 bases of the junction left unmatched. The germline gives CDR1 MNHNS, CDR2 SASEGT. The CDR3 runs to 16 residues. This CDR3 is CASTETGGGDTGELFF. In DNA, the CDR3 is TGTGCCAGCACCGAAACAGGGGGCGGTGACACCGGGGAGCTGTTTTTT.

This chain uses TRBV20-1 with TRBJ1-2, with D perhaps matching TRBD1 (5 bases). With 3 bases removed from V and 7 bases from J, the gap between germline ends came to 12 bases. From germline, CDR1 is DFQATT and CDR2 SNEGSKA (reference sequence). This CDR3 is built from 12 residues. Written as DNA, the CDR3 is TGCAGTGCTAGGATGGGGGATGGTGGCTACACCTTC. It translates to CSARMGDGGYTF.

The table lists this clonotype with a few counts. The chain combines TRBV5-1 with TRBJ2-5; 7 bases are a match to TRBD2. V lost 3 bases and J lost 1; bases outside the gene matches: 6. CDR1 and CDR2 from the germline V gene are SGHRS and YFSETQ. The CDR3 length is 15 residues. The CDR3 protein is CASSSSGGPQETQYF. The CDR3 bases are TGCGCCAGCAGCTCTAGCGGAGGGCCCCAAGAGACCCAGTACTTC.

The chain has TRBV5-1 and TRBJ2-1, with 11 bases that match TRBD2. CDR1 is SGHRS and CDR2 is YFSETQ in the germline V gene. After removal of 4 bases from V and 9 bases from J, the junction contained 6 bases not matched to a gene. This CDR3 contains 14 residues. The CDR3 DNA follows: TGCGCCAGCAGCCCACTAGCGGGAGAGGGTGAGCAGTTCTTC. As protein: CASSPLAGEGEQFF.

This clonotype has a count of ten or more. This sequence joins TRBV5-1 and TRBJ2-1; D is ambiguous. V was trimmed by 4 bases and J by 0 bases, leaving 8 bases between them. CDR1 and CDR2 from the germline V gene are SGHRS and YFSETQ. The CDR3 loop spans 14 amino acids. The CDR3, as DNA: TGCGCCAGCAGCAACTTAGGCTCCTACAATGAGCAGTTCTTC. Translation: CASSNLGSYNEQFF.

This clonotype was detected a few times. The chain couples TRBV20-1 to TRBJ2-1; a weak D match, TRBD1 (5 bases). The CDR3 is 11 residues long. V lost 7 bases, J lost 7 bases, and 11 bases lay in between. Germline lookup yields CDR1 DFQATT and CDR2 SNEGSKA (reference sequence). The CDR3 nucleotides are TGCAGTGGTAACAGGCAGAATGAGCAGTTCTTC. As protein: CSGNRQNEQFF.

This clonotype was detected only a few times. The J gene is TRBJ1-5, the V gene TRBV10-3; 8 bases map to TRBD1. Losses at the gene ends were 4 bases for V and 5 bases for J; bases not matched to a gene: 10. The CDR3 is made up of 16 amino acids. From germline, CDR1 is ENHRY and CDR2 SYGVKD. The CDR3 nucleotides read TGTGCCATCAGTGGCTCCGGGACAGGCGGACATCAGCCCCAGCATTTT. Translation: CAISGSGTGGHQPQHF.

This clonotype has a count of ten or more. V gene TRBV20-1 combines with J gene TRBJ1-2, with 8 bases aligning to TRBD1. CDR1 is DFQATT, CDR2 SNEGSKA, per germline (reference sequence). This CDR3 contains 12 residues. Trimming took 5 bases from V and 8 from J; bases not matched to a gene: 7. The CDR3 bases are TGCAGTGCTTACAGGGGGAGAGAGGGCTACACCTTC. The encoded protein is CSAYRGREGYTF.

This clonotype was picked up many times. This chain connects TRBV20-1 to TRBJ2-5; tentatively, D is TRBD1 or TRBD2 (5 bases each). Germline V gives CDR1 DFQATT, CDR2 SNEGSKA (reference sequence). The V end was cut by 1 base, the J end by 5 bases, with 14 bases between. CDR3 length: 14 residues. The CDR3 loop reads CSARAPGTWETQYF. The CDR3 bases are TGCAGTGCTAGAGCTCCAGGGACGTGGGAGACCCAGTACTTC.

About this clonotype itself: Its ends do not fully match the called genes, so a read error is possible. The chain has TRBV3-1 and TRBJ2-5; D call uncertain. The CDR3 loop spans 19 amino acids. Germline lookup yields CDR1 LGHDT and CDR2 YNNKEL (reference sequence). The CDR3 DNA follows: TGTGCCAGCAGCCAAGATTACACTTCTAACTCACATAACCATGAGACCCAGTACTTC. Its translation is CASSQDYTSNSHNHETQYF.

At least ten counts were recorded for this clonotype. The chain recombines TRBV24-1 with TRBJ2-3; the match to TRBD1 covers 9 bases. CDR1 and CDR2 (germline): KGHDR, SFDVKD. After removal of 8 bases from V and 3 bases from J, the junction contained 11 bases not matched to a gene. The CDR3 is 16 amino acids. The CDR3 sequence is CATKQGAGRTTDTQYF. CDR3 DNA sequence: TGTGCCACCAAACAGGGGGCAGGAAGGACTACAGATACGCAGTATTTT.

The genes are TRBV12-3 or TRBV12-4 and TRBJ2-3, with D unresolved. V gave up 6 bases and J gave up 1 base, with 11 bases separating them. The CDR3 spans 14 residues. This CDR3 reads CASRSVIGTDTQYF. As DNA, the CDR3 is TGTGCCAGCAGGAGTGTTATTGGCACAGATACGCAGTATTTT.

This clonotype was observed many times. The chain uses TRBV7-9 and TRBJ2-3; D may be TRBD1 (5 bases). V was pared by 6 bases and J by 5 bases, with 9 bases between. This CDR3 region has 12 residues. Germline V lookup: CDR1 SEHNR, CDR2 FQNEAQ (reference sequence). DNA for the CDR3: TGTGCCAGCAGTGGGGCTCTAGATACGCAGTATTTT. Protein: CASSGALDTQYF.

This clonotype was counted many times. The rearrangement links TRBV12-5 to TRBJ2-1, with D unclear. CDR3 length: 13 amino acids. Germline lookup yields CDR1 LGHNT and CDR2 FRNRAP. Trimming stripped 7 bases from V and 10 bases from J, with 17 bases between. CDR3 sequence (DNA): TGTGCTAGTGAATCATGGTTAGTAGGCGAGCAGTTCTTC. Its translation is CASESWLVGEQFF.

Ten or more counts support this clonotype. J is TRBJ2-5 and V is TRBV5-1, with 8 bases fitting TRBD1. There are 15 residues in the CDR3. Germline values: CDR1 SGHRS, CDR2 YFSETQ. V was clipped by 1 base and J by 5 bases; unmatched bases: 7. The CDR3: CASSLWQGALETQYF. The CDR3 DNA is TGCGCCAGCAGCTTGTGGCAGGGGGCTCTGGAGACCCAGTACTTC.

The rearrangement links TRBV7-6 to TRBJ2-1; 9 bases fit TRBD1. This CDR3 is 16 amino acids long. Germline lookup yields CDR1 SGHVS and CDR2 FNYEAQ. Losses at the gene ends were 2 bases for V and 6 bases for J; bases not matched to a gene: 8. The DNA of the CDR3 is TGTGCCAGCAGCTTATCTGCGGGACAGGGTATCAATGAGCAGTTCTTC. Its translation: CASSLSAGQGINEQFF.